Listed below are T cell receptor beta chains from one sample, sequenced in a study of shared clonotypes between healthy human individuals. The protocol was immunoSEQ multiplex PCR, while the TCRdb copy is restricted to in-frame clones and leaves out a portion. The repertoire holds roughly 410,000 clones, with approximately 96% as singletons. Sequenced material: memory CD8+ T cells sorted from blood. These receptors all come from a man younger than 45 in good health. The CDR3 runs from the conserved cysteine through the conserved F or W. The D gene is left open where the match is weak. Size values are once, few and many counts, or a class for expanded clones, and some rows have none.

V gene	J gene	D gene	clone size	CDR3 DNA	CDR3 protein
TRBV30	TRBJ2-7	TRBD2	.	TGTGCCTGGAAAACGTCATGGACTAGCGGGGGGAAAACCTACGAGCAGTACTTC	CAWKTSWTSGGKTYEQYF
TRBV5-6	TRBJ1-2	.	.	TGTGCCAGCAGCTTGGAAGGTCTGGGGAACTATGGCTACACCTTC	CASSLEGLGNYGYTF
TRBV6-4	TRBJ1-2	.	.	TGTGCCAGCAGTCGACATCCAACAGGGAACTATGGCTACACCTTC	CASSRHPTGNYGYTF
TRBV19	TRBJ2-7	.	.	TGTGCCAGTAGAGGTTGGAGGGGCCCTGGATACGAGCAGTACTTC	CASRGWRGPGYEQYF
TRBV7-9	TRBJ2-1	.	.	TGTGCCAGCAGCTTAGACGAGTTCTTC	CASSLDEFF
TRBV18	TRBJ1-5	TRBD1	once	TGTGCCAGCTCACCACCGGGGGGAGGGGGCGGTCAGCCCCAGCATTTT	CASSPPGGGGGQPQHF
TRBV28	TRBJ1-2	TRBD1	.	TGTGCCAGCAGGCCAGACAGGGACTCGTTTTCATATGGCTACACCTTC	CASRPDRDSFSYGYTF
TRBV14	TRBJ2-1	.	.	TGTGCCAGCAGCAAATACAATGAGCAGTTCTTC	CASSKYNEQFF
TRBV5-1	TRBJ2-7	TRBD2	.	TGCGCCAGCAGCTTGGATTCTAGCGGGAGTAGCGAGCAGTACTTC	CASSLDSSGSSEQYF
TRBV9	TRBJ2-3	TRBD1	.	TGTGCCAGCAGCGGAGAGACAGGGCGAATAGATACGCAGTATTTT	CASSGETGRIDTQYF
TRBV7-2	TRBJ2-3	.	.	TGTGCCAGCAGCTTAGGACTAGTCACGAGCACAGATACGCAGTATTTT	CASSLGLVTSTDTQYF
TRBV29-1	TRBJ2-7	TRBD1	.	TGCAGCGTTGCATCTGGGACAGGGAAGGGCGAGCAGTACTTC	CSVASGTGKGEQYF
TRBV30	TRBJ2-7	.	.	TGTGCCTGGGAGGCAGGGTTAGGCTACGAGCAGTACTTC	CAWEAGLGYEQYF
TRBV4-1	TRBJ1-5	.	.	TGCGCCAGCAGCCCCAGGGTTTTAGAGAATCAGCCCCAGCATTTT	CASSPRVLENQPQHF
TRBV11-2	TRBJ2-1	.	.	TGTGCCAGCAGCTTCACTGGACGGTACAATGAGCAGTTCTTC	CASSFTGRYNEQFF
TRBV11-2	TRBJ2-7	.	.	TGTGCCAGCAGCTTAGCGGGCTCCTACGAGCAGTACTTC	CASSLAGSYEQYF
TRBV2	TRBJ1-3	TRBD1	.	TGTGCCAGCAGTGAAACAGGGACAGTTTCTGGAAACACCATATATTTT	CASSETGTVSGNTIYF
TRBV6-1	TRBJ2-7	.	.	TGTGCCAGCAGCGCCCATGCCGGCCTCGAGCAGTACTTC	CASSAHAGLEQYF
TRBV27	TRBJ2-1	.	.	TGTGCCAGCAGTCGTGACAGGTTTAGCTCCTACAATGAGCAGTTCTTC	CASSRDRFSSYNEQFF
TRBV7-3	TRBJ2-2	.	.	TGTGCCAGCAGCTTAACCCCTGCATACACCGGGGAGCTGTTTTTT	CASSLTPAYTGELFF
TRBV5-1	TRBJ2-2	.	.	TGCGCCAGCAGCCGGGACAACACCGGGGAGCTGTTTTTT	CASSRDNTGELFF
TRBV28	TRBJ2-7	.	.	.	CASSSSVLALGQGRSPYEQYF
TRBV6-5	TRBJ2-7	TRBD2	.	TGTGCCAGCAGTTACACTAGCGGGAGGGCCGGAGAGCAGTACTTC	CASSYTSGRAGEQYF
TRBV6-1	TRBJ2-7	.	.	TGTGCCAGCAGTGAAGCGCTTGGGGGATCCTACGAGCAGTACTTC	CASSEALGGSYEQYF
TRBV13	TRBJ1-6	TRBD1	once	TGTGCCAGCAGCTTACGAGGGGGCGAGTCACCCCTCCACTTT	CASSLRGGESPLHF
TRBV7-2	TRBJ2-1	.	.	TGTGCCAGCAGCTTAAGCCTGCGTAACAATGAGCAGTTCTTC	CASSLSLRNNEQFF
TRBV28	TRBJ2-5	.	.	TGTGCCAGCAGTTTCTCGGGACGGGGGCCCGAGACCCAGTACTTC	CASSFSGRGPETQYF
TRBV4-2	TRBJ1-3	.	.	TGTGCCAGCAGCCAGGGGGAAACTGGAAACACCATATATTTT	CASSQGETGNTIYF
TRBV28	TRBJ2-2	.	.	TGTGCCAGTGCCGGGACACCGATCACCGGGGAGCTGTTTTTT	CASAGTPITGELFF
TRBV9	TRBJ2-5	TRBD2	.	TGTGCCAGCAGCGAACTAGCGGGAGTTGAAAAGGGAGAGACCCAGTACTTC	CASSELAGVEKGETQYF
TRBV7-2	TRBJ1-1	.	.	TGTGCCAGCAGCTTAGGCTCAGGGACGCGCACTGAAGCTTTCTTT	CASSLGSGTRTEAFF
TRBV5-1	TRBJ2-7	TRBD2	.	TGCGCCAGCAGCCCCCGGTCTAGCGGGAGGACAAGCTCCTCCTACGAGCAGTACTTC	CASSPRSSGRTSSSYEQYF
TRBV7-2	TRBJ1-4	.	.	TGTGCCAGCAGCTCAGGGGTTAGGGGGTCAAATGAAAAACTGTTTTTT	CASSSGVRGSNEKLFF
TRBV9	TRBJ2-7	.	.	TGTGCCAGCAGCGGGGACCTAACCTCCTACGAGCAGTACTTC	CASSGDLTSYEQYF
TRBV7-9	TRBJ2-1	TRBD2	once	TGTGCCAGCAGCCCGGCGGGGGGCAATGAGCAGTTCTTC	CASSPAGGNEQFF
TRBV23-1	TRBJ1-5	.	.	TGCGCCAGCAGTCAATTGGGCGGACGAGGGCAGCCCCAGCATTTT	CASSQLGGRGQPQHF
TRBV6-5	TRBJ1-1	.	.	TGTGCCAGCAGTTACTCGATACTACAGGGTTCTGAAGCTTTCTTT	CASSYSILQGSEAFF
TRBV28	TRBJ2-7	.	.	TGTGCCAGCAGCTTACCCCCGATTGCTGAGCAGTACTTC	CASSLPPIAEQYF
TRBV6-5	TRBJ1-5	.	.	TGTGCCAGCAGTTACTCGGCCAGTACCTGGTCATCCCAGCATTTT	CASSYSASTWSSQHF
TRBV21-1	TRBJ2-7	.	.	TGTGCCAGCAGCACAGGCGGCAGGGAATCCTACGAGCAGTACTTC	CASSTGGRESYEQYF
TRBV15	TRBJ1-2	.	.	TGTGCCACCAGCAGAGCTCACCGCCAAATAGGGTACACCTTC	CATSRAHRQIGYTF
TRBV28	TRBJ2-2	TRBD2	once	TGTGCCAGTAAGCGGGATACGAACACCGGGGAGCTGTTTTTT	CASKRDTNTGELFF
TRBV7-2	TRBJ2-7	.	.	TGTGCCAGCAGCTGGGGCGGGATGGCGTCCGAGCAGTACTTC	CASSWGGMASEQYF
TRBV30	TRBJ1-1	TRBD1	.	TGTGCCTGGAGTGTCGACAGGGGCACTGAAGCTTTCTTT	CAWSVDRGTEAFF
TRBV6-5	TRBJ2-3	.	.	TGTGCCAGCAGTTACTCTCCCAGGATCACAGATACGCAGTATTTT	CASSYSPRITDTQYF